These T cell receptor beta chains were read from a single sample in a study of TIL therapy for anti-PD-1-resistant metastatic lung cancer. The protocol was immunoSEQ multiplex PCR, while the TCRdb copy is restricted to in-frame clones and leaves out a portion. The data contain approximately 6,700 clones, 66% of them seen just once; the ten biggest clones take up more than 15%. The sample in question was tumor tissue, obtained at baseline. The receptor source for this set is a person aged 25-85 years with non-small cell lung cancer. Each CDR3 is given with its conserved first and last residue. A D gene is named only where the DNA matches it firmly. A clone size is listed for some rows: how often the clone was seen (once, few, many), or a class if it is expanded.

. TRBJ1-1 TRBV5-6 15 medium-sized TGTGCCAGCAGCTCCACTACACAGGGGAACACTGAAGCTTTCTTT CASSSTTQGNTEAFF
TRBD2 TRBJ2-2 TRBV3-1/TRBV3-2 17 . TGTGCCAGCAGCCCCCACGGGACTAGCGGGGGGCCCGGGGAGCTGTTTTTT CASSPHGTSGGPGELFF
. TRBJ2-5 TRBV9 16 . TGTGCCAGCACCTTTGGGCCTGGCCTACAGGAAGAGACCCAGTACTTC CASTFGPGLQEETQYF
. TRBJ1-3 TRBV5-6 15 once TGTGCCAGCAGCTTGGTGTCCCAGGGCGGAAACACCATATATTTT CASSLVSQGGNTIYF
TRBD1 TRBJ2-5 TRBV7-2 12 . TGTGCCAGCAGCTTTCGGGACAGGACCCAGTACTTC CASSFRDRTQYF
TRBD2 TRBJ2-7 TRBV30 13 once TGTGCCTGGGAACGGGGAGGGGACTACGAGCAGTACTTC CAWERGGDYEQYF
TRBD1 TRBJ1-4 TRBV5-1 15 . TGCGCCAGCAGCTTGTCCGGGACAGGGGGGGAAAAACTGTTTTTT CASSLSGTGGEKLFF
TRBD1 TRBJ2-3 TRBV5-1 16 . TGCGCCAGCAGCTGGGGGACAGCTCCACGCACAGATACGCAGTATTTT CASSWGTAPRTDTQYF
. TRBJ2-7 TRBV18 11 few TGTGCGACAACTAACGGATACGAGCAGTACTTC CATTNGYEQYF
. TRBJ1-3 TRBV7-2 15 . TGTGCCAGCAGCTTAGATCGGGGGTCTGGAAACACCATATATTTT CASSLDRGSGNTIYF
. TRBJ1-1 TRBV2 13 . TGTGCCAGCAGGGGTTTGATGAACACTGAAGCTTTCTTT CASRGLMNTEAFF
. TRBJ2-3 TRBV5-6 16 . TGTGCCAGCAGCCGGAGGGGGGCCGCCATCACAGATACGCAGTATTTT CASSRRGAAITDTQYF
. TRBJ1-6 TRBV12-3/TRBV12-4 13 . TGTGCCAGCAGTTTTACAGGGACTTCACCCCTCCACTTT CASSFTGTSPLHF
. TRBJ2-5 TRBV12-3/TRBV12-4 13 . TGTGCCAGCAGTTTGGGGGGACAAGAGACCCAGTACTTC CASSLGGQETQYF
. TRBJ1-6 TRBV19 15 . TGTGCCAGTAGGGCTATGGCAGTTGGGAATTCACCCCTCCACTTT CASRAMAVGNSPLHF
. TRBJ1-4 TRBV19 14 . TGTGCCAGTAGTACCCGACAGGTAGAGGGAAAACTGTTTTTT CASSTRQVEGKLFF
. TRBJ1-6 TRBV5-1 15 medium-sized TGCGCCAGCAGCTTATTGGCCAGGCCCAATTCACCCCTCCACTTT CASSLLARPNSPLHF
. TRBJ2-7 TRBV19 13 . TGTGCCAGTAGTATAGAGAGCTTCTACGAGCAGTACTTC CASSIESFYEQYF
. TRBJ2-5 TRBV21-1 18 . TGTGCCAGCAGCAAAGTGGTCACTAGCATGACGAGTGAGGAGACCCAGTACTTC CASSKVVTSMTSEETQYF
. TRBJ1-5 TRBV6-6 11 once TGTGCCAGCAGTTACTCGGGTACCCAGCATTTT CASSYSGTQHF
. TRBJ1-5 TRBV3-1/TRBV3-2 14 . TGTGCCAGCAGCTCCCGACAGGGCAATCAGCCCCAGCATTTT CASSSRQGNQPQHF
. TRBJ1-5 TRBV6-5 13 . TGTGCCAGCAGACCCGACAGATACTCGCCCCAGCATTTT CASRPDRYSPQHF
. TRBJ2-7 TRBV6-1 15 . TGTGCCAGCAGTGAGGAGGGGGAAAGCTCCTACGAGCAGTACTTC CASSEEGESSYEQYF
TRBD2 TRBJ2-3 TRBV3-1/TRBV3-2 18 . TGTGCCAGCAGCCAAGATCGACTAGCGGGAGGGAGCACAGATACGCAGTATTTT CASSQDRLAGGSTDTQYF
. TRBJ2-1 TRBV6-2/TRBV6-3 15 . TGTGCCAGCAGTTATGCTACCCCCCTTTACAATGAGCAGTTCTTC CASSYATPLYNEQFF
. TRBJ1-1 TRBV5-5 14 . TGTGCCAGCAGCTTGATAGCGGCGGACACTGAAGCTTTTTTT CASSLIAADTEAFF
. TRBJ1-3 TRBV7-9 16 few TGTGCCAGCAGCGAACTGGGGACGGACTCTGGAAACACCATATATTTT CASSELGTDSGNTIYF
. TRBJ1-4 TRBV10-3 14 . TGTGCCATCAGTGATGGCAGAGGTAATGAAAAACTGTTTTTT CAISDGRGNEKLFF
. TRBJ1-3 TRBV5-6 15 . TGTGCCAGCAGCGACACAGCTTTCTCTGGAAACACCATATATTTT CASSDTAFSGNTIYF
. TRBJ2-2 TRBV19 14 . TGTGCCAGTAGTATCAGAGGGTTGGCCGGGGAGCTGTTTTTT CASSIRGLAGELFF
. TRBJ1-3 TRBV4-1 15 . TGCGCCAGCAGCTTAGGACAGAACTCTGGAAACACCATATATTTT CASSLGQNSGNTIYF
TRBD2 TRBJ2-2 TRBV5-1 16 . TGCGCCAGCAGCCTCCGGACTAGCGGGGACACCGGGGAGCTGTTTTTT CASSLRTSGDTGELFF
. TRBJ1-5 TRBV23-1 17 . TGCGCCAGCAGTCTTTCCGAGGAGGCGCACAGCAATCAGCCCCAGCATTTT CASSLSEEAHSNQPQHF
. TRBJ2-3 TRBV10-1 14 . TGCGCCAGCAGTGAATTCGACGGCACAGATACGCAGTATTTT CASSEFDGTDTQYF
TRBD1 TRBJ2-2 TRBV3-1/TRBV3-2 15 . TGTGCCAGCAGCCAAGAGGACAGGCGGATCAGGGAGCTGTTTTTT CASSQEDRRIRELFF
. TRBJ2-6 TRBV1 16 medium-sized TGCACCAGCAGCCAAGCCCGAGTATCTGGGGCCAACGTCCTGACTTTC CTSSQARVSGANVLTF
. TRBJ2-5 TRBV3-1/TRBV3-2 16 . TGTGCCAGCAGCCAGGGGGTCCGAGGGGGAGGGGAGACCCAGTACTTC CASSQGVRGGGETQYF
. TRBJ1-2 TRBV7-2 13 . TGTGCCAGCAGCTCCCGGGAGATGGGAGGCTACACCTTC CASSSREMGGYTF
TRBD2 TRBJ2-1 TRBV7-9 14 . TGTGCCAGCAGCCCCGGTAGCGGGGGCAATGAGCAGTTCTTC CASSPGSGGNEQFF
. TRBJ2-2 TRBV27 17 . TGTGCCAGCAGTTTAATAAGGTGGGGCGCGAACACCGGGGAGCTGTTTTTT CASSLIRWGANTGELFF
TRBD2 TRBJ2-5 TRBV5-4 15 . TGTGCCAGCAGGGAGACTAGCGGGAGGGCGGAGACCCAGTACTTC CASRETSGRAETQYF
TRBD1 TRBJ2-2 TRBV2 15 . TGTGCCAGCAGTCCCCGACAGGGGCCCTCCGGGGAGCTGTTTTTT CASSPRQGPSGELFF
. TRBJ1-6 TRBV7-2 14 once TGTGCCAGCAGCTCCAGAGTTAATAATTCACCCCTCCACTTT CASSSRVNNSPLHF
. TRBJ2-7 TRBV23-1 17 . TGCGCCAGCAGTCAATCCCCCACAGTCGGAGGGCTCTACGAGCAGTACTTC CASSQSPTVGGLYEQYF
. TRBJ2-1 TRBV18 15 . TGTGCCAGCTCACCCGCAGGGTTTGGCGACAATGAGCAGTTCTTC CASSPAGFGDNEQFF
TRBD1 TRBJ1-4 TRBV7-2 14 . TGTGCCAGCAGCCCGACAGGGGGCGGTGAAAAACTGTTTTTT CASSPTGGGEKLFF
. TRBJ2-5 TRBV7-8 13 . TGTGCCAGCAGCTTTGCGGGTAAAGAGACCCAGTACTTC CASSFAGKETQYF
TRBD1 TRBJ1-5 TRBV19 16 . TGTGCCAGTAGTATAAACCAGGGGGCAAGGGGCCAGCCCCAGCATTTT CASSINQGARGQPQHF
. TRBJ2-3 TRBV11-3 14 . TGTGCCAGCAGCTCCGGCGCCAGCACAGATACGCAGTATTTT CASSSGASTDTQYF
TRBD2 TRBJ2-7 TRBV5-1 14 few TGCGCCAGCAGCGCTAGCGGGATTCTTCGGGAGCAGTACTTC CASSASGILREQYF
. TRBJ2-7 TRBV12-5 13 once TGTGCTAGTGGTTCGGGAACAGCCTACGAGCAGTACTTC CASGSGTAYEQYF
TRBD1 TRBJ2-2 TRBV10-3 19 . TGTGCCATCAGCGGACAGCCCGCAACAGGGGGTCTAAAAGCCGGGGAGCTGTTTTTT CAISGQPATGGLKAGELFF